This passage covers 15 T cell receptor beta chains from one sample sequenced in a study of PD-1 blockade in classical Hodgkin lymphoma. Time point noted: cycle 4 day 1 (C4D1), after 6 weeks of nivolumab. After autologous stem cell transplantation all patients relapsed, and prior brentuximab vedotin exposure differed between cohorts. Repertoires were generated with immunoSEQ multiplex PCR, while TCRdb's copy carries only in-frame clones and drops some. The sample has about 93,000 clones; around 80% are singletons. This specimen consisted of peripheral blood mononuclear cells (PBMCs), obtained before the fourth cycle of nivolumab. The source of these receptors is a human donor with classical Hodgkin lymphoma.

The chain carries TRBV10-3 and TRBJ1-3; possibly TRBD1 for D (6 bases). CDR1 ENHRY and CDR2 SYGVKD come from the germline V gene. The V end lost 10 bases, the J end lost 3 bases, and 10 bases lay between the germline ends. This CDR3 comprises 12 residues. CDR3 loop: CATQGDGNTIYF. CDR3 nucleotide sequence: TGTGCCACACAGGGTGATGGAAACACCATATATTTT.

CDR3: CSASLGGGYTF. The CDR3 nucleotides read TGCAGTGCTAGTCTGGGAGGTGGCTACACCTTC. The chain couples TRBV20-1 to TRBJ1-2; no clear D. CDR3 length: 11 amino acids. Germline CDR1 is DFQATT and CDR2 is SNEGSKA (reference sequence). V was cut by 3 bases and J by 7 bases, with 9 bases left in between.

The chain uses TRBV5-8 and TRBJ2-5; D unresolved. The CDR3 has 11 residues. Germline-derived CDR1 and CDR2 are SGHTS and YDEGEE. V gave up 3 bases and J gave up 5 bases, with 5 bases separating them. CDR3 sequence (DNA): TGTGCCAGCAGCTGGACGGAGACCCAGTACTTC. Translating it yields CASSWTETQYF.

In nucleotides, the CDR3 is TGTGCCAGCTCACCGGTGGACGCGGCAGAGCCCCAGCATTTT. It encodes CASSPVDAAEPQHF. The V call is TRBV18, the J call TRBJ1-5; D not resolved. CDR3 length equals 14 residues. The V and J ends lost 3 bases and 8 bases respectively, with 14 bases between them. Germline assignment: CDR1 KGHSH and CDR2 LQKENI.

This clone was detected ten times or more. The chain joins TRBV4-2 to TRBJ1-3; a possible D gene is TRBD1 (6 bases). V was shortened by 2 bases and J by 3 bases, with 11 bases between the two germline ends. This CDR3 has 15 residues. Germline V CDR1 and CDR2: LGHNA, YNFKEQ. Written as DNA, the CDR3 is TGTGCCAGCAGCCAACGGGGGCAGGGTGGAAACACCATATATTTT. Amino acid sequence: CASSQRGQGGNTIYF.

This sequence joins TRBV7-8 and TRBJ2-3; 7 nucleotides align to TRBD2. From germline, CDR1 is SGHVS and CDR2 FQNEAQ. This CDR3 is built from 17 residues. V gave up 1 base and J gave up 3 bases; unmatched junction bases: 10. The CDR3 nucleotides are TGTGCCAGCAGCTTAGTTGCGGGGGACCGAGTGACAGATACGCAGTATTTT. The encoded protein is CASSLVAGDRVTDTQYF.

This clone was picked up one time. V and J are TRBV2 and TRBJ1-1, with D unresolved. Trimming took 4 bases from V and 3 from J, leaving 9 bases between them. Germline CDR1 reads SNHLY; CDR2 reads FYNNEI. This CDR3 contains 13 residues. CDR3 bases: TGTGCCAGCAGTGTGGGCCCTCACACTGAAGCTTTCTTT. It encodes CASSVGPHTEAFF.

Details on this clone: The sample has other DNA sequences that encode this CDR3 too. The chain couples TRBV9 to TRBJ2-7; 7 bases agree with TRBD1. Germline V gives CDR1 SGDLS, CDR2 YYNGEE. The CDR3 runs to 14 residues. J gave up 2 bases and V 0 bases, and 2 bases lay outside the gene matches. DNA for the CDR3: TGTGCCAGCAGCGTAGGACAGGGCCCCTACGAGCAGTACTTC. Translated, it gives CASSVGQGPYEQYF.

This chain joins TRBV18 and TRBJ2-6; no definite D call. Germline V lookup: CDR1 KGHSH, CDR2 LQKENI. CDR3 length: 15 amino acids. The V and J ends lost 3 bases and 0 bases respectively, with 6 bases between them. CDR3 DNA sequence: TGTGCCAGCTCACCCGAGCTCTCTGGGGCCAACGTCCTGACTTTC. Protein sequence: CASSPELSGANVLTF.

The J gene is TRBJ2-1, the V gene TRBV4-2; 7 nucleotides line up with TRBD1. The CDR3 length is 17 residues. Per germline, CDR1 LGHNA and CDR2 YNFKEQ. With V trimmed by 1 base and J by 0 bases, 6 bases remained unmatched. CDR3: CASSQGQGRFSYNEQFF. The CDR3, as DNA: TGTGCCAGCAGCCAAGGACAGGGACGCTTCTCCTACAATGAGCAGTTCTTC.

The rearrangement links TRBV19 to TRBJ2-7; the D gene is possibly TRBD2 (6 bases). CDR3 length: 15 amino acids. Trimming cost V 5 bases and J 0 bases, with 14 bases left between them. Per germline, CDR1 LNHDA and CDR2 SQIVND (reference sequence). The CDR3 is CASSLTPGGSYEQYF. The CDR3 bases are TGTGCCAGTAGTCTCACGCCCGGGGGCTCCTACGAGCAGTACTTC.

The rearrangement uses TRBV10-3 and TRBJ2-4; 11 bases agree with TRBD2. This CDR3 spans 18 amino acids. Unmatched junction bases numbered 6, after V lost 2 bases and J lost 0 bases. The germline V gene has CDR1 ENHRY and CDR2 SYGVKD. CDR3 in amino acids: CAISEPLAGGIAKNIQYF. The DNA of the CDR3 is TGTGCCATCAGTGAGCCCTTAGCGGGAGGGATAGCCAAAAACATTCAGTACTTC.

V is TRBV27 and J is TRBJ1-1; D call uncertain. The CDR3 totals 11 residues. CDR1 and CDR2 (germline): MNHEY, SMNVEV (reference sequence). The V end lost 8 bases, the J end lost 9 bases, and 13 bases lay between the germline ends. CDR3 sequence: CASLGSSQAFF. In DNA, the CDR3 is TGTGCCAGCCTGGGGAGTTCTCAAGCTTTCTTT.

V gene TRBV5-6 combines with J gene TRBJ2-1; 11 nucleotides agree with TRBD2. The V gene end was trimmed by 0 bases and the J gene end by 4 bases; junction bases not matched to a gene: 0. This CDR3 is built from 15 residues. From germline, CDR1 is SGHDT and CDR2 YYEEEE. The CDR3 DNA reads as TGTGCCAGCAGCTTGGGACTAGCGGGGTACAATGAGCAGTTCTTC. Encoded protein: CASSLGLAGYNEQFF.

This clone was seen only a few times. This chain links TRBV4-2 with TRBJ1-3, with a possible D match to TRBD1 (6 bases). The CDR3 is made up of 18 amino acids. Germline CDR1 reads LGHNA; CDR2 reads YNFKEQ. V was clipped by 0 bases and J by 0 bases, with 15 bases between them. The CDR3 sequence: CASSQDRGGLSSGNTIYF. The CDR3 region has the DNA TGTGCCAGCAGCCAAGATCGTGGGGGCCTAAGCTCTGGAAACACCATATATTTT.